This TCR beta chain was obtained from a study of molecular identifiers for immune sequencing clone quantification. V lost 4 bases and J 2 bases, leaving 12 bases between the germline ends. The CDR3 spans 14 residues. Germline V gene data show CDR1 as MNHNS and CDR2 as SASEGT. Study-wide results and limits: Effector cells kept over 97% of their molecules in clones above 20 RNA copies, while naive cells kept under 1% there.

From the PCR reads, TCRdb called clonotypes with MiXCR, one entry per CDR3 protein. The repertoire includes around 460,000 distinct CDR3 sequences, 20% to 25% of them detected once, and 0.7% to 1% sits in the top ten. The naive CD8 libraries originated from between roughly 20,000 and 1,000,000 sorted cells and drew on 10%, 30% or 50% RNA. Sorted naive CD8 T cells were those defined as CD8+CD4-CCR7+CD45RA+. This clonotype came up a few times. Its matching antigen is unknown. The chain joins TRBV6-1 to TRBJ2-7, with D possibly TRBD1 on 5 matching bases. Specimen: naive CD8+ T cells from blood, with Jurkat cell RNA spiked in. Subset meaning: FACS-sorted CD8+CD4-CCR7+CD45RA+ naive T cells. This TCR came from a human donor in good health. Some libraries in this study had Jurkat cell RNA spiked in. The CDR3 spells CASSGPGLTYEQYF. As DNA, the CDR3 is TGTGCCAGCAGTGGACCAGGGCTGACCTACGAGCAGTACTTC.